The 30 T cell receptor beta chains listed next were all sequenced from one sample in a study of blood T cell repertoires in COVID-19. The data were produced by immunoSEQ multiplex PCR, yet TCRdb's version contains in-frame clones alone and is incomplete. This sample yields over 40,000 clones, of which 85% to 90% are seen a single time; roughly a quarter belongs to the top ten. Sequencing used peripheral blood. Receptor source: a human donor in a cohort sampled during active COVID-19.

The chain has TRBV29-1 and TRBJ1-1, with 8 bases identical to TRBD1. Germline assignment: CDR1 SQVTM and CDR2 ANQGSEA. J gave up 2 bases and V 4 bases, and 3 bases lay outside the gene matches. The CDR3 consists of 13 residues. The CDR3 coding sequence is TGCAGCGTTGCAGGACAGGGCAACACTGAAGCTTTCTTT. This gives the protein CSVAGQGNTEAFF.

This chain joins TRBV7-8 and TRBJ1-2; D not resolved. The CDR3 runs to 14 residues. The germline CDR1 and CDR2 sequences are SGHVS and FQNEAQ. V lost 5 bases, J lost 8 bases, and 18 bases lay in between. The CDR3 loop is CASSPASVARGYTF. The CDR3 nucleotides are TGTGCCAGCAGCCCCGCCAGTGTGGCGCGGGGCTACACCTTC.

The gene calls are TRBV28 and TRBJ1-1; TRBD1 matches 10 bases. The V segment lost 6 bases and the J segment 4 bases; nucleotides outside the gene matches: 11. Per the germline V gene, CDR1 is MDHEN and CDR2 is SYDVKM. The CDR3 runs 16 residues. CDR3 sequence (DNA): TGTGCCAGCAGGACCCAGACAGGGGGCATGATCACTGAAGCTTTCTTT. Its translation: CASRTQTGGMITEAFF. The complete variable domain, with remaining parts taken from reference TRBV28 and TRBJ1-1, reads DVKVTQSSRYLVKRTGEKVFLECVQDMDHENMFWYRQDPGLGLRLIYFSYDVKMKEKGDIPEGYSVSREKKERFSLILESASTNQTSMYLCASRTQTGGMITEAFFGQGTRLTVV.

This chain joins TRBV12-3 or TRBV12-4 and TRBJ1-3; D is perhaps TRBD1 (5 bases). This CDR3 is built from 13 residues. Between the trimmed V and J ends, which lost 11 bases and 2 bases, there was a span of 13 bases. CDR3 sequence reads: CASNPGAGNTIYF. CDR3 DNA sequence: TGTGCCTCGAATCCGGGGGCTGGAAACACCATATATTTT.

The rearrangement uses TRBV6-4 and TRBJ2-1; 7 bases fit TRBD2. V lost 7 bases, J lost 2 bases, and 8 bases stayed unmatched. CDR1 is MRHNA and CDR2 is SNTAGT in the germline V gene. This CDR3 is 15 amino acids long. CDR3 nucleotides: TGTGCCAGCACTCGGGGCGGGAGCCCCTACAATGAGCAGTTCTTC. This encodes CASTRGGSPYNEQFF.

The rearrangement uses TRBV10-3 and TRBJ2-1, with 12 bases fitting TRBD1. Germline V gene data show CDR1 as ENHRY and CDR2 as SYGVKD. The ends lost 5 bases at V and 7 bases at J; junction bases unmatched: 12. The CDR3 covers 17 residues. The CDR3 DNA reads TGTGCCATCAGTTCAATCCCGGGACAGGGGGCGAGTAATGAGCAGTTCTTC. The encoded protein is CAISSIPGQGASNEQFF.

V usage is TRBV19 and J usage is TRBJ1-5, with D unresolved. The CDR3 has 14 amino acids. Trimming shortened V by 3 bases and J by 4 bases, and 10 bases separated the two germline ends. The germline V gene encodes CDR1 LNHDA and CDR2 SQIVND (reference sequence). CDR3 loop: CASSIPGGNQPQHF. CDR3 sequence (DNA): TGTGCCAGTAGTATCCCAGGTGGAAATCAGCCCCAGCATTTT.

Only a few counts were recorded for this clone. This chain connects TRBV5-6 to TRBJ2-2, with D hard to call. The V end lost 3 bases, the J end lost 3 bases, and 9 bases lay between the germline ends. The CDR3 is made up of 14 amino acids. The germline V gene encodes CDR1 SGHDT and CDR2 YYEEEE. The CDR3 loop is CASSYFLDTGELFF. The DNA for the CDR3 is TGTGCCAGCAGCTATTTTTTAGACACCGGGGAGCTGTTTTTT. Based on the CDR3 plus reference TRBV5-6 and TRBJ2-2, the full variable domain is DAGVTQSPTHLIKTRGQQVTLRCSPKSGHDTVSWYQQALGQGPQFIFQYYEEEERQRGNFPDRFSGHQFPNYSSELNVNALLLGDSALYLCASSYFLDTGELFFGEGSRLTVL.

This CDR3 is CASSPRQGTGETQYF. The CDR3 DNA follows: TGTGCCAGCAGCCCTAGACAGGGGACAGGGGAGACCCAGTACTTC. This rearrangement joins TRBV7-9 to TRBJ2-5, with 9 bases fitting TRBD1. CDR3 length: 15 amino acids. CDR1 is SEHNR, CDR2 FQNEAQ, per germline (reference sequence). J lost 5 bases, V lost 5 bases, and 9 bases had no gene match.

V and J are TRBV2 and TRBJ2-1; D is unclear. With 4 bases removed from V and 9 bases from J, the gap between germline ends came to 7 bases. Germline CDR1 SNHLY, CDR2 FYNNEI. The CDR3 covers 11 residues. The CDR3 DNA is TGTGCCAGCAGTGTAGCCAGTGAGCAGTTCTTC. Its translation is CASSVASEQFF.

For the CDR3, the DNA is TGTGCCAGCAGCCGCTCGGGCAACGTCCTGACTTTC. It yields the protein CASSRSGNVLTF. V and J are TRBV27 and TRBJ2-6; D call uncertain. Germline CDR1 and CDR2: MNHEY and SMNVEV (reference sequence). The CDR3 loop spans 12 amino acids. V gave up 6 bases and J gave up 9 bases, with 9 bases separating them.

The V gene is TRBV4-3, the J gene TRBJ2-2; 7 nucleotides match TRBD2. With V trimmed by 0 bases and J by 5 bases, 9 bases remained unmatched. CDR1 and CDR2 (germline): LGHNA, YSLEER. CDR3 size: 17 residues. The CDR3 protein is CASSQDGAGAYTGELFF. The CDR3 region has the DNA TGCGCCAGCAGCCAAGATGGGGCGGGAGCTTATACCGGGGAGCTGTTTTTT.

CDR3 sequence: CASSKVTGAGGEKLFF. Written as DNA, the CDR3 is TGCGCCAGCAGCAAAGTGACCGGTGCAGGTGGTGAAAAACTGTTTTTT. This chain joins TRBV4-1 and TRBJ1-4; D ambiguous. This CDR3 spans 16 amino acids. The germline gives CDR1 MGHRA, CDR2 YSYEKL. V was shortened by 5 bases and J by 7 bases, with 20 bases between the two germline ends.

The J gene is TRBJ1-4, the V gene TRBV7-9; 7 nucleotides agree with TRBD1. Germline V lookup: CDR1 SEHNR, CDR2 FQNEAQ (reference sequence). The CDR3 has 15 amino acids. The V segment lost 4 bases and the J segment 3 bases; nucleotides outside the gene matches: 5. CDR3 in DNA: TGTGCCAGCAGCTCACAGGGGCTGGCTAATGAAAAACTGTTTTTT. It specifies CASSSQGLANEKLFF.

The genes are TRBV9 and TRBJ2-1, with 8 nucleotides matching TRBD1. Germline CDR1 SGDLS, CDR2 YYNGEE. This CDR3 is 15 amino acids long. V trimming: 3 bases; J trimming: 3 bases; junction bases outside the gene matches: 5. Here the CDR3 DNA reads TGTGCCAGCAGCGGAGGCGGACAGGGCTACAATGAGCAGTTCTTC. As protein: CASSGGGQGYNEQFF.

CDR3 nucleotides: TGTGCCAGCAGTGAATCTCTAGCGGGAGCCGGGGAGCTGTTTTTT. Its translation is CASSESLAGAGELFF. V gene TRBV6-4 combines with J gene TRBJ2-2; 10 nucleotides match TRBD2. V shed 3 bases and J 6 bases; nucleotides not matched to a gene: 4. The CDR3 runs to 15 residues. CDR1 is MRHNA, CDR2 SNTAGT, per germline.

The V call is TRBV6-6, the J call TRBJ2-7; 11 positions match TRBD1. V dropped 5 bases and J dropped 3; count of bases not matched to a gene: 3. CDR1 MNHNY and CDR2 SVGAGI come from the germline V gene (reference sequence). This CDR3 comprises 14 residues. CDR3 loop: CASSTGQGVYEQYF. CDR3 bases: TGTGCCAGCAGTACGGGACAGGGGGTCTACGAGCAGTACTTC.

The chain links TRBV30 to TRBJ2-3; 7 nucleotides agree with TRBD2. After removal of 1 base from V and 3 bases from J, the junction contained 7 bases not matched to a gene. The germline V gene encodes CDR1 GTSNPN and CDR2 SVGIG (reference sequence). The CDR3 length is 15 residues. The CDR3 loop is CAWSAHRTRTDTQYF. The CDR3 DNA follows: TGTGCCTGGAGTGCCCATAGGACTAGAACAGATACGCAGTATTTT.

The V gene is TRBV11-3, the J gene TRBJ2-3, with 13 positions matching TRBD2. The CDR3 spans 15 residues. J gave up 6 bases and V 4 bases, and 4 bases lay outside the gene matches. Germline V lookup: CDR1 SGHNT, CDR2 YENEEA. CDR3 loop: CASSSGTSGADTQYF. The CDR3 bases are TGTGCCAGCAGCTCGGGGACTAGCGGGGCCGATACGCAGTATTTT.

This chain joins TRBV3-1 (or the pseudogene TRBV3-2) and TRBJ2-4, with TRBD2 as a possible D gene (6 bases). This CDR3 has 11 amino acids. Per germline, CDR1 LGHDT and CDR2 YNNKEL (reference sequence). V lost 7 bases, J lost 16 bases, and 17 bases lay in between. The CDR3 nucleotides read TGTGCCAGCACTCCCCCTGGCGGGATTTACTTC. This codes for CASTPPGGIYF.

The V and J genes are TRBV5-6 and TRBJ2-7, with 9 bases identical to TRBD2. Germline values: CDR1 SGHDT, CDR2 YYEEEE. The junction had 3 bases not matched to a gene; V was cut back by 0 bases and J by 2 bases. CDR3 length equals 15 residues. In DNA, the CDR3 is TGTGCCAGCAGCTTGGCAGCGGGGGGCGCCTACGAGCAGTACTTC. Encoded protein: CASSLAAGGAYEQYF. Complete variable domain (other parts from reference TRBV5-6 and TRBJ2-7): DAGVTQSPTHLIKTRGQQVTLRCSPKSGHDTVSWYQQALGQGPQFIFQYYEEEERQRGNFPDRFSGHQFPNYSSELNVNALLLGDSALYLCASSLAAGGAYEQYFGPGTRLTVT.

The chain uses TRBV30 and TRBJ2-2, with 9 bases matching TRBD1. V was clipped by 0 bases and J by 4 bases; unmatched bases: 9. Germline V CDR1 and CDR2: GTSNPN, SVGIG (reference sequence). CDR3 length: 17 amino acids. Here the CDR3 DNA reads TGTGCCTGGAGTGTACGATGGACAGGGGCTAGCACCGGGGAGCTGTTTTTT. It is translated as CAWSVRWTGASTGELFF.

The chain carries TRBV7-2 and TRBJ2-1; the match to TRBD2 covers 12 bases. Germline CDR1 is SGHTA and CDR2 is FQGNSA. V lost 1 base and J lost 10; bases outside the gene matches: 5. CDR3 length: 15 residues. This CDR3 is CASSLGLAGDGEQFF. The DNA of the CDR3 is TGTGCCAGCAGCTTAGGACTAGCGGGAGATGGAGAGCAGTTCTTC. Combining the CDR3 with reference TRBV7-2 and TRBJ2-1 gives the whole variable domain GAGVSQSPSNKVTEKGKDVELRCDPISGHTALYWYRQSLGQGLEFLIYFQGNSAPDKSGLPSDRFSAERTGGSVSTLTIQRTQQEDSAVYLCASSLGLAGDGEQFFGPGTRLTVL.

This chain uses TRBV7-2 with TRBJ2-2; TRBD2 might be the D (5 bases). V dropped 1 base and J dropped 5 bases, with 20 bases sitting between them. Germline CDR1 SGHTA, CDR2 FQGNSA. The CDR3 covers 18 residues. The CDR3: CASSLVRLAPPDTGELFF. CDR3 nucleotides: TGTGCCAGCAGCTTAGTTCGGCTAGCCCCCCCGGATACCGGGGAGCTGTTTTTT.

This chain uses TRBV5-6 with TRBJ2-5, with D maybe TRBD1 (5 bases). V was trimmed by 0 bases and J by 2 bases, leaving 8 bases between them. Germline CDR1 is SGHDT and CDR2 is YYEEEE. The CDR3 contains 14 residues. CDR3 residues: CASSLGTIQETQYF. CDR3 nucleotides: TGTGCCAGCAGCTTGGGGACAATTCAAGAGACCCAGTACTTC.

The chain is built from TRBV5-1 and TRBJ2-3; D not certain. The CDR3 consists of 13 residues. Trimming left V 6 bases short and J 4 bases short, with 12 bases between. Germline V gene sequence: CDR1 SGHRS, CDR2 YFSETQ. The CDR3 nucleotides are TGCGCCAGCACCTTCGATGAGGCAGATACGCAGTATTTT. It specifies CASTFDEADTQYF.

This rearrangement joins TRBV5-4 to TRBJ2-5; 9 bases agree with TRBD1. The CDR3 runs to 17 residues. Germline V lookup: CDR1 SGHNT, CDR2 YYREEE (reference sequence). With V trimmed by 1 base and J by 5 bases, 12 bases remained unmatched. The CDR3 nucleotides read TGTGCCAGCAGCTTGACTGGGACAGGGTCGCGGAGGGAGACCCAGTACTTC. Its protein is CASSLTGTGSRRETQYF. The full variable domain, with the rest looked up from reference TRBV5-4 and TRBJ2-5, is ETGVTQSPTHLIKTRGQQVTLRCSSQSGHNTVSWYQQALGQGPQFIFQYYREEENGRGNFPPRFSGLQFPNYSSELNVNALELDDSALYLCASSLTGTGSRRETQYFGPGTRLLVL.

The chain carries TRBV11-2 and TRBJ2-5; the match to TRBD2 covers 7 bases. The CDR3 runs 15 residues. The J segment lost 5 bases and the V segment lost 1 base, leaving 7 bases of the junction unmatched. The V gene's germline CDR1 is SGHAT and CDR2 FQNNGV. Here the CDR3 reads CASSLAIGRKETQYF. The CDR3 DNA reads TGTGCCAGCAGCTTAGCCATCGGGAGGAAGGAGACCCAGTACTTC.

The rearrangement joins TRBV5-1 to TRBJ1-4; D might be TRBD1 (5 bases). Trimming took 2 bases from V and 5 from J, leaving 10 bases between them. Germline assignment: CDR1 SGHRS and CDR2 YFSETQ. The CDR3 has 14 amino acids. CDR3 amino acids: CASSFAGGNEKLFF. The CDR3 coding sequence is TGCGCCAGCAGCTTCGCCGGGGGGAATGAAAAACTGTTTTTT.

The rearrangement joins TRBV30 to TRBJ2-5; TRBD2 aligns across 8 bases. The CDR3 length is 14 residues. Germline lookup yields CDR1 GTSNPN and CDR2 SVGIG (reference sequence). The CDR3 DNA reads TGTGTTTCGGATGGCGGACTAGCAAGGGAGACCCAGTACTTC. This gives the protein CVSDGGLARETQYF.